One sample yielded the 16 T cell receptor beta chains listed below, sequenced in a study of shared clonotypes between healthy human individuals. This table comes from immunoSEQ multiplex PCR, and its TCRdb copy is limited to in-frame clones, with some not included. This table holds more than 450,000 clones, 79% found once. Input material: PBMCs. The receptors come from a middle-aged woman in good health. Some clones in this sample may be carry-over from other donors' samples.

This clone showed up just once. The chain links TRBV6-5 to TRBJ1-5; TRBD1 matches 7 bases. J lost 3 bases, V lost 0 bases, and 2 bases had no gene match. CDR1 is MNHEY, CDR2 SVGAGI, per germline. The CDR3 is 15 amino acids. The CDR3 nucleotides read TGTGCCAGCAGTTACTCGACAGGGAACAATCAGCCCCAGCATTTT. Encoded protein: CASSYSTGNNQPQHF.

The chain is built from TRBV2 and TRBJ2-7; 9 bases align to TRBD1. In germline, CDR1 is SNHLY, CDR2 FYNNEI. This CDR3 is built from 14 residues. V was pared by 7 bases and J by 0 bases, with 4 bases of the junction left unmatched. The CDR3 DNA is TGTGCCAGCAACCGGGGACAGGGCTCCTACGAGCAGTACTTC. It translates to CASNRGQGSYEQYF.

This chain joins TRBV7-3 and TRBJ2-1; the match to TRBD2 covers 11 bases. The CDR3 has 15 amino acids. Germline V lookup: CDR1 SGHTA, CDR2 FQGTGA. Trimming cost V 5 bases and J 5 bases; bases outside gene matches: 5. The CDR3 loop reads CASSPRTSGHNEQFF. For the CDR3, the DNA is TGTGCCAGCAGCCCCCGGACTAGCGGGCACAATGAGCAGTTCTTC.

The chain has TRBV11-3 and TRBJ2-3; D is perhaps TRBD2 (5 bases). The CDR3 runs 14 residues. Germline V gene data show CDR1 as SGHNT and CDR2 as YENEEA. Trimming stripped 1 base from V and 5 bases from J, with 10 bases between. CDR3 nucleotide sequence: TGTGCCAGCAGCTTAGGTGGGAGAATAGATACGCAGTATTTT. Translated, it gives CASSLGGRIDTQYF.

Remarks on this clone: The same CDR3 is also encoded by other DNA sequences in this sample. The genes are TRBV18 and TRBJ2-5; D perhaps matches TRBD1 (5 bases). The CDR3 is 13 amino acids. Germline CDR1 is KGHSH and CDR2 is LQKENI. V was pared by 2 bases and J by 1 base, with 5 bases between. The CDR3, as DNA: TGTGCCAGCTCACCAGGGGCCCAAGAGACCCAGTACTTC. Protein sequence: CASSPGAQETQYF.

Note on this clone: This same CDR3 is encoded by further DNA sequences in the sample. The gene calls are TRBV29-1 and TRBJ1-5; D gene unclear. This CDR3 spans 11 amino acids. CDR1 is SQVTM, CDR2 ANQGSEA, per germline. The V end lost 4 bases, the J end lost 7 bases, and 8 bases lay between the germline ends. CDR3 protein: CSVGEEQPQHF. The CDR3 nucleotides read TGCAGCGTTGGAGAAGAGCAGCCCCAGCATTTT.

This chain joins TRBV28 and TRBJ1-2; D not certain. Germline values: CDR1 MDHEN, CDR2 SYDVKM. V was clipped by 8 bases and J by 5 bases, with 15 bases between them. CDR3 length equals 13 residues. In nucleotides, the CDR3 is TGTGCCAGCGGAGACCGGAATGGATATGGCTACACCTTC. As protein: CASGDRNGYGYTF.

This clone was detected ten times or more. The chain recombines TRBV6-1 with TRBJ2-6, with unresolved D. Germline loops: CDR1 MNHNS, CDR2 SASEGT. The CDR3 totals 15 residues. V lost 4 bases and J 1 base, leaving 8 bases between the germline ends. In DNA, the CDR3 is TGTGCCAGCAGTGGGACCCAGTCTGGGGCCAACGTCCTGACTTTC. Translating gives CASSGTQSGANVLTF.

This clone came up a few times. This chain links TRBV5-1 with TRBJ1-1, with D maybe TRBD1 (5 bases). Germline CDR1 and CDR2: SGHRS and YFSETQ. V dropped 4 bases and J dropped 0 bases, with 13 bases sitting between them. The CDR3 has 15 residues. CDR3 in DNA: TGCGCCAGCAGCCTGGCAGGGCCTATGAACACTGAAGCTTTCTTT. Protein: CASSLAGPMNTEAFF.

Of note for this clone: This likely came from a read error, as a far larger clone is one base away. The rearrangement joins TRBV28 to TRBJ2-7; D assignment may be TRBD1 or TRBD2 (6 bases each). V lost 5 bases to trimming and J lost 2 bases, with 10 bases between them. The V gene's germline CDR1 is MDHEN and CDR2 SYDVKM. The CDR3 sequence is 13 residues long. The CDR3 loop reads CASSPGATYEQYF. The DNA of the CDR3 is TGTGCCAGCAGTCCGGGGGCTACCTACGAGCAGTACTTC. Together with reference TRBV28 and TRBJ2-7, the CDR3 gives the full variable domain: DVKVTQSSRYLVKRTGEKVFLECVQDMDHENMFWYRQDPGLGLRLIYFSYDVKMKEKGDIPEGYSVSREKKERFSLILESASTNQTSMYLCASSPGATYEQYFGPGTRLTVT.

The chain couples TRBV11-2 to TRBJ2-5; D is uncertain. The better agreement between TRBJ2-7 and the DNA end casts doubt on the J call. The CDR3 totals 13 residues. Germline V gene data show CDR1 as SGHAT and CDR2 as FQNNGV. The CDR3 region is CASSLVTGSEQYF. In DNA, the CDR3 is TGTGCCAGCAGCTTAGTGACGGGCTCCGAGCAGTACTTC.

The V call is TRBV6-5, the J call TRBJ2-7; D unresolved. The V end was cut by 0 bases, the J end by 6 bases, with 12 bases between. The CDR3 covers 14 residues. Germline CDR1 and CDR2: MNHEY and SVGAGI. The CDR3 spells CASSYSILTGEQYF. The CDR3 DNA reads as TGTGCCAGCAGTTACTCGATCTTAACGGGCGAGCAGTACTTC.

This clone was recorded only once. The chain links TRBV27 to TRBJ1-5; D not resolved. V shed 0 bases and J shed 6 bases, with 6 bases lying between them. Germline CDR1 and CDR2: MNHEY and SMNVEV (reference sequence). The CDR3 totals 13 residues. The CDR3 sequence: CASSLSRAQPQHF. The CDR3 DNA reads TGTGCCAGCAGTTTATCGCGGGCTCAGCCCCAGCATTTT.

The chain is built from TRBV28 and TRBJ2-1; TRBD2 is a possible D gene (5 bases). CDR3 length: 17 amino acids. The V gene lost 3 bases and the J gene lost 10 bases, with 25 bases spanning the gap. Per germline, CDR1 MDHEN and CDR2 SYDVKM. The CDR3 DNA follows: TGTGCCAGCAGTTTTTCGCAGTGGCCAGGCGGGCCAAGAGAGCAGTTCTTC. Its protein product is CASSFSQWPGGPREQFF.

Of note for this clone: Other DNA sequences within the sample encode an identical CDR3. The V call is TRBV18, the J call TRBJ2-5; 13 nucleotides align to TRBD2. Losses at the gene ends were 6 bases for V and 5 bases for J; bases not matched to a gene: 6. CDR1 is KGHSH, CDR2 LQKENI, per germline. This CDR3 is built from 15 residues. CDR3 sequence reads: CASSPGTSGTETQYF. The CDR3 nucleotides are TGTGCCAGCTCTCCCGGGACTAGCGGGACTGAGACCCAGTACTTC.

The J gene is TRBJ2-7, the V gene TRBV28; 7 bases map to TRBD1. The CDR3 sequence is 14 residues long. Germline assignment: CDR1 MDHEN and CDR2 SYDVKM. Trimming removed 3 bases from V and 4 bases from J; junction bases left unmatched: 6. The CDR3, as DNA: TGTGCCAGCAGTTTGACGACAGGGTTTTACGAGCAGTACTTC. Translating gives CASSLTTGFYEQYF. Filled out from reference TRBV28 and TRBJ2-7, the complete variable domain reads DVKVTQSSRYLVKRTGEKVFLECVQDMDHENMFWYRQDPGLGLRLIYFSYDVKMKEKGDIPEGYSVSREKKERFSLILESASTNQTSMYLCASSLTTGFYEQYFGPGTRLTVT.